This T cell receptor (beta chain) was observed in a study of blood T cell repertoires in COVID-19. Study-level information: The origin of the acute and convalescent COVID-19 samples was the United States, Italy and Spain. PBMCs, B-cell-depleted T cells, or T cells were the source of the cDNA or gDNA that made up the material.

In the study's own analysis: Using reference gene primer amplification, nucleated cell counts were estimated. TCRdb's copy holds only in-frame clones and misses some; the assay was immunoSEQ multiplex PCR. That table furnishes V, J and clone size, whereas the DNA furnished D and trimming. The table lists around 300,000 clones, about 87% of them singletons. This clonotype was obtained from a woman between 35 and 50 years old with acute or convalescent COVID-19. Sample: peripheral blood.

The CDR3 DNA is TGTGCCAGCAGAAGCTCGGGGGTGACAGGGCTTGCCTACGAGCAGTACGTC. It translates to CASRSSGVTGLAYEQYV. The chain links TRBV25-1 to TRBJ2-7; weak D call: TRBD1 (7 bases). The CDR3 has 17 residues. CDR1 is MGHDK, CDR2 SYGVNS, per germline. Trimming shortened V by 6 bases and J by 2 bases, and 23 bases separated the two germline ends.